These 2 T cell receptor beta chains were sequenced from one sample in a study of shared clonotypes between healthy human individuals. TCRdb keeps only in-frame clones here, not all; method: immunoSEQ multiplex PCR. The table lists about 600,000 clones, roughly 79% of them singletons. The sequenced sample consisted of PBMCs. These receptor sequences come from a woman in her thirties or forties in good health. Some clones in this sample may be carry-over from other donors' samples.

The gene calls are TRBV27 and TRBJ2-4; TRBD2 matches at 7 bases. The CDR3 is 15 amino acids. The germline V gene has CDR1 MNHEY and CDR2 SMNVEV (reference sequence). V was pared by 6 bases and J by 3 bases, with 8 bases of the junction left unmatched. The CDR3 coding sequence is TGTGCCAGCAGCCGGGGGTCGGGGGGCAAAAACATTCAGTACTTC. Translated, it gives CASSRGSGGKNIQYF.

As for this clone: The junction and the germline gene differ at one end; a read error may be behind it. The rearrangement uses TRBV7-7 and TRBJ2-1; 12 nucleotides match TRBD2. Per germline, CDR1 SSHAT and CDR2 FNYEAQ (reference sequence). The CDR3 spans 14 residues. Here the CDR3 reads CASSLTLAGGEQFF. In DNA, the CDR3 is TGTGCTAGCAGCTTAACCCTAGCGGGAGGGGAGCAGTTCTTC.